The 11 T cell receptor beta chains in this list originate from one sample, sequenced in a study of Ad26.COV2.S vaccination and SARS-CoV-2 variants. Specified treatment: some 20 received Ad26.COV2.S at low or high dose, single or two shots; about five received placebo; per-sample allocation not given. At day 63 after the first vaccine or placebo injection, samples were drawn. The method was immunoSEQ multiplex PCR; TCRdb's version includes in-frame clones alone and lacks a portion of them. Altogether over 350,000 clones are present, 75% to 90% being singletons, with the ten largest covering under 4%. The sequences come from peripheral blood, collected in a trial of Ad26.COV2.S vaccine versus placebo. Every receptor here comes from a person between 18 and 65 years old who received the Ad26.COV2.S COVID-19 vaccine or a placebo.

The genes are TRBV6-2 or TRBV6-3 and TRBJ1-1; possibly TRBD1 for D (5 bases). From germline, CDR1 is MNHEY and CDR2 SVGEGT. V lost 4 bases and J lost 8, with 8 bases in between. The CDR3 totals 11 residues. As DNA, the CDR3 is TGTGCCAGCAGTTTGGCAGGGGAAGCTTTCTTT. It encodes CASSLAGEAFF.

This clone was observed once. CDR3 residues: CAWSVGTEEGYTF. The DNA for the CDR3 is TGTGCCTGGAGTGTTGGTACAGAGGAGGGCTACACCTTC. J is TRBJ1-2 and V is TRBV30; D remains unclear. This CDR3 has 13 residues. Trimming pared 0 bases from V and 8 bases from J, leaving 13 bases between. Germline CDR1 GTSNPN, CDR2 SVGIG (reference sequence).

The CDR3 DNA reads TGTGCCAGCAGCTTTTTGGAGACAGGGCCGCCGGGGGAGCAGTACTTC. It is translated as CASSFLETGPPGEQYF. This sequence joins TRBV11-2 and TRBJ2-7; 7 bases line up with TRBD1. Trimming at V came to 3 bases and at J to 7 bases, leaving 15 bases not matched to a gene. The CDR3 loop spans 16 amino acids. The germline V gene has CDR1 SGHAT and CDR2 FQNNGV.

The chain joins TRBV5-6 to TRBJ1-4; D unclear. The germline V and J ends were trimmed by 2 bases and 3 bases, with 11 bases remaining between them. The CDR3 sequence is 15 residues long. Germline V gene sequence: CDR1 SGHDT, CDR2 YYEEEE. The CDR3 DNA sequence: TGTGCCAGCAGCTTCGTAGGTCAGCCTAATGAAAAACTGTTTTTT. The encoded protein is CASSFVGQPNEKLFF.

This clone has only one observation. The chain employs TRBV5-1 and TRBJ1-1; D is unclear. Germline V gene sequence: CDR1 SGHRS, CDR2 YFSETQ. The germline V and J ends were trimmed by 0 bases and 11 bases, with 14 bases remaining between them. The CDR3 totals 13 residues. The CDR3: CASSLDVDREAFF. CDR3 nucleotide sequence: TGCGCCAGCAGCTTGGATGTCGATAGGGAGGCTTTCTTT.

CDR3 residues: CASALRDGSPLHF. As DNA, the CDR3 is TGTGCCAGTGCTCTCAGGGATGGTTCACCCCTCCACTTT. V gene TRBV27 combines with J gene TRBJ1-6; TRBD1 might be the D (5 bases). V was pared by 9 bases and J by 9 bases, with 15 bases between. CDR1 and CDR2 from the germline V gene are MNHEY and SMNVEV (reference sequence). The CDR3 consists of 13 residues.

The rearrangement joins TRBV7-9 to TRBJ1-2; D perhaps matches TRBD1 (6 bases). Germline V gene sequence: CDR1 SEHNR, CDR2 FQNEAQ (reference sequence). CDR3 length equals 14 residues. The V end lost 4 bases, the J end lost 4 bases, and 13 bases lay between the germline ends. The CDR3, as DNA: TGTGCCAGCAGCTCTTCCGGGACACGCTATGGCTACACCTTC. Protein product: CASSSSGTRYGYTF.

V usage is TRBV6-2 or TRBV6-3 and J usage is TRBJ1-1, with unresolved D. The CDR3 extends over 15 amino acids. Germline-derived CDR1 and CDR2 are MNHEY and SVGEGT. Trimming stripped 2 bases from V and 4 bases from J, with 14 bases between. The DNA of the CDR3 is TGTGCCAGCAGTTACCGAGAGGGAGGGATCACTGAAGCTTTCTTT. It translates to CASSYREGGITEAFF.

The genes are TRBV5-6 and TRBJ2-2; D is unresolved. CDR3 length equals 14 residues. Trimming left V 4 bases short and J 1 base short, with 8 bases between. In germline, CDR1 is SGHDT, CDR2 YYEEEE. CDR3 protein: CASSSLKNTGELFF. DNA of the CDR3: TGTGCCAGCAGCAGTCTGAAGAACACCGGGGAGCTGTTTTTT. Supplemented by reference TRBV5-6 and TRBJ2-2, the full variable domain reads DAGVTQSPTHLIKTRGQQVTLRCSPKSGHDTVSWYQQALGQGPQFIFQYYEEEERQRGNFPDRFSGHQFPNYSSELNVNALLLGDSALYLCASSSLKNTGELFFGEGSRLTVL.

This clone was seen a handful of times. The V gene is TRBV19, the J gene TRBJ2-1, with TRBD2 matching over 9 bases. Losses at the gene ends were 3 bases for V and 8 bases for J; bases not matched to a gene: 14. The CDR3 covers 17 residues. The germline V gene encodes CDR1 LNHDA and CDR2 SQIVND (reference sequence). CDR3 residues: CASSMGRRGGSYHEQFF. CDR3 nucleotide sequence: TGTGCCAGTAGTATGGGGCGGCGGGGGGGCTCTTATCATGAGCAGTTCTTC.

The chain has TRBV12-5 and TRBJ2-2, with D maybe TRBD2 (6 bases). V was trimmed by 6 bases and J by 5 bases, leaving 10 bases between them. The CDR3 spans 13 residues. Germline-derived CDR1 and CDR2 are LGHNT and FRNRAP. CDR3 in DNA: TGTGCTAGTGGGTACGGGGGAACCGGGGAGCTGTTTTTT. Protein: CASGYGGTGELFF.